The sequence of this T cell receptor beta chain was determined in a study of blood T cell repertoires in COVID-19. Turning to the study itself: COVID-19 samples collected from the United States, Italy and Spain covered acute and convalescent phases. Sources were T cells, B-cell-depleted T cells, or PBMCs; the material itself was cDNA or gDNA.

The CDR3 is 12 residues long, ends included. From germline, CDR1 is ENHRY and CDR2 SYGVKD. Original methodology: Estimates of nucleated cell counts were drawn from the amplification of reference gene primers. This table comes from immunoSEQ multiplex PCR, and its TCRdb copy is limited to in-frame clones, with some not included. For V, J and clone size, that table is used; D and trimming come from the DNA. The sample lists roughly 86,000 clones; about 89% were seen once. Points on this clone: This CDR3 fails to terminate in the conserved phenylalanine or tryptophan, so it likely reflects a read error. The DNA is left out, because the CDR3 cannot be placed on it with certainty; the CDR3 is given as TCRdb lists it.

The chain carries TRBV10-3 and TRBJ2-7; TRBD2, the D gene given by the table, was not confirmed from the DNA. The sample was peripheral blood. The sequence was collected from a man in his fifties with active or convalescent COVID-19. This CDR3 reads CAISESLSGGAA.